The next 13 T cell receptor beta chains were all read from a single sample in a study of T cells in Graves' hyperthyroidism and ophthalmopathy. RNA transcripts were the template for amplifying TCR beta CDR3 regions. During a first-round RT-PCR of the TCR CDR3, the HTBI primer set was used. One entry per CDR3 protein, called by TCRdb with MiXCR from the multiplex PCR reads. The sample lists more than 300,000 distinct CDR3 sequences; about 18% were seen once. The sample comprised blood. The receptors were gathered from a man aged 18 to 30 with Graves' ophthalmopathy.

The genes are TRBV6-1 and TRBJ1-4; TRBD1 agrees at 8 bases. V was pared by 6 bases and J by 4 bases, with 7 bases of the junction left unmatched. Germline values: CDR1 MNHNS, CDR2 SASEGT. The CDR3 extends over 15 amino acids. DNA of the CDR3: TGTGCCAGCAGACCCACAGGGGGATTTAATGAAAAACTGTTTTTT. Translation: CASRPTGGFNEKLFF.

V and J are TRBV12-3 or TRBV12-4 and TRBJ2-1, with 9 bases aligning to TRBD2. This CDR3 is 15 amino acids long. V shed 2 bases, J shed 7 bases, and the junction held 6 bases outside the gene matches. The CDR3 region is CASSLSSSGVNEQFF. CDR3 coding DNA: TGTGCCAGCAGTTTATCGTCTAGCGGGGTTAATGAGCAGTTCTTC.

This clonotype was picked up a small number of times. The chain is built from TRBV6-6 and TRBJ2-2; a possible D gene is TRBD1 (5 bases). This CDR3 spans 15 amino acids. V was trimmed by 1 base and J by 2 bases, leaving 8 bases between them. The germline V gene encodes CDR1 MNHNY and CDR2 SVGAGI (reference sequence). CDR3 in DNA: TGTGCCAGCAGTTACTTCAGGGTTAACACCGGGGAGCTGTTTTTT. Its protein is CASSYFRVNTGELFF.

The chain combines TRBV11-3 with TRBJ2-2, with D perhaps given as TRBD1 or TRBD2 (6 bases each). V lost 5 bases to trimming and J lost 6 bases, with 16 bases between them. In germline, CDR1 is SGHNT, CDR2 YENEEA. The CDR3 is made up of 15 amino acids. The chain's CDR3 is CASSPVGGEAGELFF. The CDR3 DNA reads as TGTGCCAGCAGCCCCGTGGGGGGCGAGGCCGGGGAGCTGTTTTTT.

This clonotype was seen repeatedly, ten times or more. The chain uses TRBV7-6 and TRBJ1-1; D is possibly TRBD1 (6 bases). Trimming removed 5 bases from V and 3 bases from J, with 16 bases in between. The CDR3 sequence is 15 residues long. Germline values: CDR1 SGHVS, CDR2 FNYEAQ. CDR3 sequence reads: CASSQKQGRDTEAFF. The CDR3 nucleotides read TGTGCCAGCAGCCAAAAACAGGGTAGGGACACTGAAGCTTTCTTT.

The J gene is TRBJ1-3, the V gene TRBV6-1, with D possibly being TRBD1 (5 bases). From germline, CDR1 is MNHNS and CDR2 SASEGT. Trimming took 2 bases from V and 0 from J, leaving 14 bases between them. CDR3 size: 17 residues. CDR3 nucleotides: TGTGCCAGCAGTGAACCTCCGTTTACAGGCTCTGGAAACACCATATATTTT. It encodes CASSEPPFTGSGNTIYF.

This clonotype was observed at least ten times. This rearrangement joins TRBV12-3 or TRBV12-4 to TRBJ1-1; D remains ambiguous. CDR3 size: 13 residues. V shed 5 bases and J shed 3 bases, with 10 bases lying between them. The CDR3 loop reads CASSTDGYTEAFF. CDR3 in DNA: TGTGCCAGCAGTACGGACGGGTACACTGAAGCTTTCTTT.

This clonotype was counted many times. Here the CDR3 DNA reads TGTGCCAGCAGTGAAGCTTGGGGGGCCGCCTACGAGCAGTACTTC. Protein: CASSEAWGAAYEQYF. This chain connects TRBV2 to TRBJ2-7; D possibly matches TRBD1 or TRBD2 (6 bases each). Germline values: CDR1 SNHLY, CDR2 FYNNEI. Trimming removed 0 bases from V and 2 bases from J, with 11 bases in between. This CDR3 spans 15 amino acids.

This clonotype was found a few times. For the CDR3, the DNA is TGTGCCAGTAGATCCCCTCGGACTAACTATGGCTACACCTTC. Its protein product is CASRSPRTNYGYTF. The J gene is TRBJ1-2, the V gene TRBV19; D uncertain. The V end lost 6 bases, the J end lost 0 bases, and 11 bases lay between the germline ends. The CDR3 contains 14 residues. CDR1 is LNHDA and CDR2 is SQIVND in the germline V gene (reference sequence). The whole variable domain, filled in from reference TRBV19 and TRBJ1-2, reads DGGITQSPKYLFRKEGQNVTLSCEQNLNHDAMYWYRQDPGQGLRLIYYSQIVNDFQKGDIAEGYSVSREKKESFPLTVTSAQKNPTAFYLCASRSPRTNYGYTFGSGTRLTVV.

This CDR3 reads CASRRYYLVGSGSYEQYF. DNA of the CDR3: TGTGCCAGCAGACGATACTATCTGGTGGGCAGCGGATCCTACGAGCAGTACTTC. V and J are TRBV2 and TRBJ2-7; possibly TRBD2 for D (5 bases). The ends were cut back, 6 bases at V and 1 base at J, with 25 bases in the middle. From germline, CDR1 is SNHLY and CDR2 FYNNEI. CDR3 length equals 18 residues. Full variable domain (remainder filled in from reference TRBV2 and TRBJ2-7): EPEVTQTPSHQVTQMGQEVILRCVPISNHLYFYWYRQILGQKVEFLVSFYNNEISEKSEIFDDQFSVERPDGSNFTLKIRSTKLEDSAMYFCASRRYYLVGSGSYEQYFGPGTRLTVT.

V and J are TRBV18 and TRBJ2-2; perhaps TRBD1 as D (5 bases). Trimming removed 0 bases at V and 5 bases at J, with 10 bases between. The CDR3 loop spans 15 amino acids. Germline-derived CDR1 and CDR2 are KGHSH and LQKENI. CDR3 DNA: TGTGCCAGCTCACCACCAGGGGTGCGAACCGGGGAGCTGTTTTTT. It encodes CASSPPGVRTGELFF.

This clonotype was observed a single time. The chain couples TRBV15 to TRBJ2-5; D ambiguous. This CDR3 is 13 amino acids long. V gave up 5 bases and J gave up 3 bases, with 10 bases separating them. CDR1 LNHNV and CDR2 YYDKDF come from the germline V gene (reference sequence). The CDR3 sequence is CATSYGRKETQYF. The CDR3 bases are TGTGCCACCAGCTACGGACGGAAAGAGACCCAGTACTTC. Drawing the rest from reference TRBV15 and TRBJ2-5, the complete variable domain is DAMVIQNPRYQVTQFGKPVTLSCSQTLNHNVMYWYQQKSSQAPKLLFHYYDKDFNNEADTPDNFQSRRPNTSFCFLDIRSPGLGDTAMYLCATSYGRKETQYFGPGTRLLVL.

The chain uses TRBV3-1 and TRBJ2-1, with 12 bases fitting TRBD2. Germline V gives CDR1 LGHDT, CDR2 YNNKEL (reference sequence). The CDR3 is 16 residues long. V gave up 3 bases and J gave up 9 bases; unmatched junction bases: 9. The CDR3 DNA reads as TGTGCCAGCAGCCAGGCTAGCGGGGGGGCCAAGGTTGAGCAGTTCTTC. This translates into CASSQASGGAKVEQFF.